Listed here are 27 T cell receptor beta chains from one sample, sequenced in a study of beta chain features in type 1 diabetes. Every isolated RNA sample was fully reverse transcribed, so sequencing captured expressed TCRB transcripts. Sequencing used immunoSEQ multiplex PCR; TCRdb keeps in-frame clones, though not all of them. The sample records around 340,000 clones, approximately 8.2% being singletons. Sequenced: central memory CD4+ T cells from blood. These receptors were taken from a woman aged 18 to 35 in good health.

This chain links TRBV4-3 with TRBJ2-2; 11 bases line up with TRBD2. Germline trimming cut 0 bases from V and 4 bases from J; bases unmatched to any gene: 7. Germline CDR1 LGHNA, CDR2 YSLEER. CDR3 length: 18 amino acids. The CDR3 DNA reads TGCGCCAGCAGCCAAGATCGTGGGACTAGCGGACCCACCGGGGAGCTGTTTTTT. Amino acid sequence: CASSQDRGTSGPTGELFF.

CDR3 protein: CASSWDSRTDTQYF. The DNA for the CDR3 is TGTGCCAGCAGTTGGGACAGCCGCACAGATACGCAGTATTTT. J is TRBJ2-3 and V is TRBV28; 7 nucleotides match TRBD1. From germline, CDR1 is MDHEN and CDR2 SYDVKM. The CDR3 covers 14 residues. V lost 4 bases to trimming and J lost 1 base; unmatched junction nucleotides: 2.

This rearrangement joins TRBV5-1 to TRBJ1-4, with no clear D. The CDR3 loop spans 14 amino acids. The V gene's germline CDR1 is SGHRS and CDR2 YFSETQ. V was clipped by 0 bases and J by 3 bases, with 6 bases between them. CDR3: CASSLGRANEKLFF. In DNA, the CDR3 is TGCGCCAGCAGCTTGGGGCGGGCTAATGAAAAACTGTTTTTT.

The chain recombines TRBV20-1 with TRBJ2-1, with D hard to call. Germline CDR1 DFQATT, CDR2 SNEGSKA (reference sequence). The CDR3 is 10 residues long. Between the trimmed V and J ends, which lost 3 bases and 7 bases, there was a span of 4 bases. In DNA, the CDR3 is TGCAGTGCTAGTTGGAATGAGCAGTTCTTC. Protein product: CSASWNEQFF.

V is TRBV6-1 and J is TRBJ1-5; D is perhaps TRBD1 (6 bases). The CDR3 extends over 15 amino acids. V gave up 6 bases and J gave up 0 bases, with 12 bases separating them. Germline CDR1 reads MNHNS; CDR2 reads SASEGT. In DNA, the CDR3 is TGTGCCAGCAGACGGGACACCTATAGCAATCAGCCCCAGCATTTT. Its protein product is CASRRDTYSNQPQHF.

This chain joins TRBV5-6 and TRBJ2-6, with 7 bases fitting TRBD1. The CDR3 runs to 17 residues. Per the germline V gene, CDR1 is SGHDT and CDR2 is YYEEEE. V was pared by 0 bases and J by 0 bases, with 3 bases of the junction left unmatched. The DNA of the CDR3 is TGTGCCAGCAGCTTGGACAGGGGTGTCTCTGGGGCCAACGTCCTGACTTTC. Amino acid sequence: CASSLDRGVSGANVLTF.

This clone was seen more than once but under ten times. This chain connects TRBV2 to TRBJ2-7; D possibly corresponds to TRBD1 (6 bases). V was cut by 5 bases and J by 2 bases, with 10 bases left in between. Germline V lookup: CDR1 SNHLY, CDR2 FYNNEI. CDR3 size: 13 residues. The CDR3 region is CASSNRETYEQYF. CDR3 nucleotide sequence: TGTGCCAGCAGTAACAGGGAAACCTACGAGCAGTACTTC.

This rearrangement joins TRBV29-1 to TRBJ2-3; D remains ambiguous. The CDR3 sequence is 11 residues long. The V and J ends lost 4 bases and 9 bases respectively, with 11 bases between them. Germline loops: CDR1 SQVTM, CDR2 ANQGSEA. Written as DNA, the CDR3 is TGCAGCGTTGGTTTAGTGGACACGCAGTATTTT. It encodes CSVGLVDTQYF.

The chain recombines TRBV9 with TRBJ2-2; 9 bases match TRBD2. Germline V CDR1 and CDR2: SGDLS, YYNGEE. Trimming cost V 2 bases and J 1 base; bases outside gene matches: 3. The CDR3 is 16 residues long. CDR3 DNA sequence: TGTGCCAGCAGCGTTGCGGGAGGGTTGAACACCGGGGAGCTGTTTTTT. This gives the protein CASSVAGGLNTGELFF.

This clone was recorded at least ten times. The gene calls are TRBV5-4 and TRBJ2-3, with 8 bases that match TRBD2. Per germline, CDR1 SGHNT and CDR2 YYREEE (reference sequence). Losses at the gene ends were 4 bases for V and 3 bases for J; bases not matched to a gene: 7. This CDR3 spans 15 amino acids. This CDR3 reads CASSTPAGETDTQYF. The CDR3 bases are TGTGCCAGCAGCACGCCAGCGGGGGAAACAGATACGCAGTATTTT.

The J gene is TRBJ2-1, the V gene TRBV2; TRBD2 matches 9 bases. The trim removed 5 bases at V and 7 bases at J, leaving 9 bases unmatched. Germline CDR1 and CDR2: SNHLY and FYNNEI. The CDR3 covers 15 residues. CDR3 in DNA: TGTGCCAGCAGTTTCGGGAGGACTAGCGAGAATGAGCAGTTCTTC. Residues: CASSFGRTSENEQFF. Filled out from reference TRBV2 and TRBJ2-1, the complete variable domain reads EPEVTQTPSHQVTQMGQEVILRCVPISNHLYFYWYRQILGQKVEFLVSFYNNEISEKSEIFDDQFSVERPDGSNFTLKIRSTKLEDSAMYFCASSFGRTSENEQFFGPGTRLTVL.

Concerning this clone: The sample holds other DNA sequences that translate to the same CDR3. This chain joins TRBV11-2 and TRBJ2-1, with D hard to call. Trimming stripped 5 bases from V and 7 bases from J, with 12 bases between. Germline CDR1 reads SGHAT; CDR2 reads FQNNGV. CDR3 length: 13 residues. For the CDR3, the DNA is TGTGCCAGCAGCCCGTCGACCCCAAATGAGCAGTTCTTC. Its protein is CASSPSTPNEQFF. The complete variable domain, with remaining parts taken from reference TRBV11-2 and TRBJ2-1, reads EAGVAQSPRYKIIEKRQSVAFWCNPISGHATLYWYQQILGQGPKLLIQFQNNGVVDDSQLPKDRFSAERLKGVDSTLKIQPAKLEDSAVYLCASSPSTPNEQFFGPGTRLTVL.

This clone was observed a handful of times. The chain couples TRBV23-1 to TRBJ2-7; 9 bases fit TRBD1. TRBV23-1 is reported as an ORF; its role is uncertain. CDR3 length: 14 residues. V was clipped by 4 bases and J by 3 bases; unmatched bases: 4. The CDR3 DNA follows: TGCGCCAGCAGTCTGACAGGGGGATACTACGAGCAGTACTTC. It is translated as CASSLTGGYYEQYF.

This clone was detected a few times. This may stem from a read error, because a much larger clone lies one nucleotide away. CDR3 region: CASSLWASGANVLTF. CDR3 sequence (DNA): TGTGCCAGCAGTTTATGGGCATCTGGGGCCAACGTCCTGACTTTC. The chain has TRBV28 and TRBJ2-6; no reliable D call. The germline V gene has CDR1 MDHEN and CDR2 SYDVKM. V was cut by 0 bases and J by 1 base, with 4 bases left in between. The CDR3 covers 15 residues.

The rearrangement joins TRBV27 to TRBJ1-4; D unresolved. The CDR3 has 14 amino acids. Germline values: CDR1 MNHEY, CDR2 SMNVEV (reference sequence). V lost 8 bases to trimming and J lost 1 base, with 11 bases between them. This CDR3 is CASRELGTNEKLFF. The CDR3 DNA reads TGTGCCAGCCGTGAACTTGGAACTAATGAAAAACTGTTTTTT.

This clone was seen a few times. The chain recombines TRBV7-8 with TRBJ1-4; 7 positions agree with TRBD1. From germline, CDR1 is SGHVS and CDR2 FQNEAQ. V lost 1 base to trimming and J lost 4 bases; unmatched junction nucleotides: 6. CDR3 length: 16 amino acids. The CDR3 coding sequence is TGTGCCAGCAGCTTAGATCTGGCAGGGGGTAATGAAAAACTGTTTTTT. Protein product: CASSLDLAGGNEKLFF.

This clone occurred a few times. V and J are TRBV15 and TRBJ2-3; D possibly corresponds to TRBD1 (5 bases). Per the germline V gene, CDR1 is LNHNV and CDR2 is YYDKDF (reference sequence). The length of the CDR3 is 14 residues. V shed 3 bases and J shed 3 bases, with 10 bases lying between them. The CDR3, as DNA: TGTGCCACCAGCAGGACAGATTTTACAGATACGCAGTATTTT. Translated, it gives CATSRTDFTDTQYF. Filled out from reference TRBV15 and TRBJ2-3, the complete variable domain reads DAMVIQNPRYQVTQFGKPVTLSCSQTLNHNVMYWYQQKSSQAPKLLFHYYDKDFNNEADTPDNFQSRRPNTSFCFLDIRSPGLGDTAMYLCATSRTDFTDTQYFGPGTRLTVL.

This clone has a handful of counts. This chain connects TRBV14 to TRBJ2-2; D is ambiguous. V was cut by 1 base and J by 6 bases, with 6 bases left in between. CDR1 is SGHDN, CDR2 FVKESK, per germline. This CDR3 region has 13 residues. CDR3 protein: CASSQVWAGELFF. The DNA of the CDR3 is TGTGCCAGCAGCCAAGTCTGGGCCGGGGAGCTGTTTTTT.

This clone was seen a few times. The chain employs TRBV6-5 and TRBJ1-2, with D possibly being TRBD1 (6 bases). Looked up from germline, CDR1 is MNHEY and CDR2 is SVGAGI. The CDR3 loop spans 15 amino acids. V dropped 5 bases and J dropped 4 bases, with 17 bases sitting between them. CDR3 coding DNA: TGTGCCAGCAGTCCTTCCGGGACACTTGGCTATGGCTACACCTTC. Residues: CASSPSGTLGYGYTF.

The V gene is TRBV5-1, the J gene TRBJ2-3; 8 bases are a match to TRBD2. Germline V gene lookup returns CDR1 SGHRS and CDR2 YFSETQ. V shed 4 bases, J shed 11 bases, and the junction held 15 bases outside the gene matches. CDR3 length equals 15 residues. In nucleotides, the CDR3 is TGCGCCAGCAGCCCGAGCGGGAGTGGGAATGTCCTGCAGTATTTT. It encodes CASSPSGSGNVLQYF.

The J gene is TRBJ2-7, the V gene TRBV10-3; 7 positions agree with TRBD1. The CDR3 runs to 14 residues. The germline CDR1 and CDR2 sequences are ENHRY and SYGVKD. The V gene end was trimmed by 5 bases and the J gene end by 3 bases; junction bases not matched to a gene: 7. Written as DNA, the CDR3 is TGTGCCATCAGTCGCCCGGGACAGAACTACGAGCAGTACTTC. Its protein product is CAISRPGQNYEQYF.

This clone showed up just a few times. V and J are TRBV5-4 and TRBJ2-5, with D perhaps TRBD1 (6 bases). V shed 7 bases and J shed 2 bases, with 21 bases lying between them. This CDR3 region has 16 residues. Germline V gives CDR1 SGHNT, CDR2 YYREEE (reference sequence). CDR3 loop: CASGKQGTLHQETQYF. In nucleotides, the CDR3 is TGTGCCAGCGGAAAACAGGGAACCCTTCATCAAGAGACCCAGTACTTC.

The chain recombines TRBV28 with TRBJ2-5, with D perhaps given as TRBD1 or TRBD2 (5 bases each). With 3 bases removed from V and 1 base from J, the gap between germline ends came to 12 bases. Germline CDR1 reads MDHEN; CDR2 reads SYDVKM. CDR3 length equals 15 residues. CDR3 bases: TGTGCCAGCAGTTTCGGGGCCATTGGCCAAGAGACCCAGTACTTC. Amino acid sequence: CASSFGAIGQETQYF.

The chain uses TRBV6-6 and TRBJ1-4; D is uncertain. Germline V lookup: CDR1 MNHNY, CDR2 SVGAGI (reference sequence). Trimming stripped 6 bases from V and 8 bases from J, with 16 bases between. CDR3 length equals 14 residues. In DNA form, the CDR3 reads TGTGCCAGCAGCCCGGGTAGCCAGAGCGAAAAACTGTTTTTT. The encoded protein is CASSPGSQSEKLFF.

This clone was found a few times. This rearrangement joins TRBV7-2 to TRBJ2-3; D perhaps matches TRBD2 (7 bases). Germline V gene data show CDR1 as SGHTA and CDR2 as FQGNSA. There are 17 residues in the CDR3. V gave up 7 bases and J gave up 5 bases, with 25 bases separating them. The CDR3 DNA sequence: TGTGCCAGCACCCAAAGCCGTGGGAGGGGGGCTCGAGATACGCAGTATTTT. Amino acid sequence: CASTQSRGRGARDTQYF.

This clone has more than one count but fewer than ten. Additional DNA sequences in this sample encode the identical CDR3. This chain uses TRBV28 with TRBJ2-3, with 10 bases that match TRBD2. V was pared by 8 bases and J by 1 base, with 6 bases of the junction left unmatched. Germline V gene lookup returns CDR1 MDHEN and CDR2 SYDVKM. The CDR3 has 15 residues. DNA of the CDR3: TGTGCCAGCTCCCTAGCGGGAGAGGGCACAGATACGCAGTATTTT. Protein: CASSLAGEGTDTQYF.

CDR3 in amino acids: CASSFPLRGWFF. DNA of the CDR3: TGTGCCAGCAGTTTCCCCCTCAGGGGGTGGTTCTTC. J is TRBJ2-1 and V is TRBV28, with 7 bases lining up with TRBD1. The CDR3 extends over 12 amino acids. Germline assignment: CDR1 MDHEN and CDR2 SYDVKM. With V trimmed by 3 bases and J by 15 bases, 8 bases remained unmatched.